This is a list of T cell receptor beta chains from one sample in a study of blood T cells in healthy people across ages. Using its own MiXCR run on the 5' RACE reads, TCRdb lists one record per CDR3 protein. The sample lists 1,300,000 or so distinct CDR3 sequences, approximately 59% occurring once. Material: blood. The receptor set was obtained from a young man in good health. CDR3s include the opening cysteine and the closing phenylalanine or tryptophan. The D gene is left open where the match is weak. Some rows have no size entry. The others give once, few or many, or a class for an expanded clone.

TGTGCCAGCAGTTTAGGCCGATTCGGACCGAACATGTTGAAAGCTTTCTTT CASSLGRFGPNMLKAFF TRBJ1-1 NA once TRBV28
TGTGCCAGCAGCTTATACCCCGGACAGGGCTACGAGCAGTACTTC CASSLYPGQGYEQYF TRBJ2-7 TRBD1 few TRBV7-2
TGTGCCAGCAGTTGGACAGGGGTTAACCATGGCTACACCTTC CASSWTGVNHGYTF TRBJ1-2 TRBD1 NA TRBV27
TGTGCCAGCAGCCAATCACCAGTGAGCTCCTATAATTCACCCCTCCACTTT CASSQSPVSSYNSPLHF TRBJ1-6 NA NA TRBV16
TGCGCCAGCAGCCAAGATGGGGACGGAATCAATCAGCCCCAGCATTTT CASSQDGDGINQPQHF TRBJ1-5 NA NA TRBV4-1
TGTGCCAGCAGTTTATTTGCCCCAGATGAGCAGTTCTTC CASSLFAPDEQFF TRBJ2-1 NA NA TRBV27
TGCAGCGTCCAGTATGGTGGAAATTCACCCCTCCACTTT CSVQYGGNSPLHF TRBJ1-6 NA NA TRBV29-1
TGTGCCAGCAGCCCAAAATCGGCCTACGAGCAGTACTTC CASSPKSAYEQYF TRBJ2-7 NA NA TRBV7-6
TGCAGCGTTGATGGGGTAGCGGGAGAGATCGATGAGCAGTACTTC CSVDGVAGEIDEQYF TRBJ2-7 TRBD2 NA TRBV29-1
TGTGCCAGCAGCCCTAAGACAGGCTACAATGAGCAGTTCTTC CASSPKTGYNEQFF TRBJ2-1 NA few TRBV9